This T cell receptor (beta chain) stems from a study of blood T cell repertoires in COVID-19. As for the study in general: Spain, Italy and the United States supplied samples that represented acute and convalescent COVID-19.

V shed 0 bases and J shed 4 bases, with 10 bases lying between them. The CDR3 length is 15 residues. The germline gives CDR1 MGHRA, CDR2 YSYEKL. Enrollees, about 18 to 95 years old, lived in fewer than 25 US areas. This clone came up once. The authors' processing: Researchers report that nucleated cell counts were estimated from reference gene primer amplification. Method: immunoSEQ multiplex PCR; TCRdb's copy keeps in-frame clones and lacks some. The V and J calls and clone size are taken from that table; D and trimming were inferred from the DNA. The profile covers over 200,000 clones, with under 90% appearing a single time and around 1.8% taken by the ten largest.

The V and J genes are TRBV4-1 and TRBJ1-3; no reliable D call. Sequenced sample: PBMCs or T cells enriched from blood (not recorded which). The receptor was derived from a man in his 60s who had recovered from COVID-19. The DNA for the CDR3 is TGCGCCAGCAGCCAAGAATCGACGCGGGGAAACACCATATATTTT. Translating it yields CASSQESTRGNTIYF.